This passage covers 11 T cell receptor beta chains from one sample sequenced in a study of T-cell reconstitution after alpha-beta-depleted transplantation in children. The TCRbeta library was prepared with unique molecular identifiers. MiXCR, run by TCRdb on the PCR reads, gives a single entry per CDR3 protein. Here the sample spans 500,000 to 750,000 distinct CDR3 sequences, over 10% being singletons. Sequenced here: PBMCs, mostly from graft donor cells, sampled 360 days after TCRalphabeta/CD19-depleted stem cell transplant. All receptors derive from a male patient between 10 and 17 years old who had a stem cell transplant for acute myeloid leukemia, so the T cells may come from the graft donor.

The gene calls are TRBV7-9 and TRBJ2-5; 7 nucleotides match TRBD2. There are 16 residues in the CDR3. From germline, CDR1 is SEHNR and CDR2 FQNEAQ (reference sequence). J gave up 2 bases and V 6 bases, and 12 bases lay outside the gene matches. The CDR3, as DNA: TGTGCCAGCAGTTCCCGAAGCGGGACCGGGCAAGAGACCCAGTACTTC. Amino acid sequence: CASSSRSGTGQETQYF.

This clonotype was seen ten or more times. In nucleotides, the CDR3 is TGCGCCAGCAGCCAAGCTGGACACCTTAGCCTCTACGAGCAGTACTTC. Its protein is CASSQAGHLSLYEQYF. This rearrangement joins TRBV4-3 to TRBJ2-7; D is possibly TRBD1 (5 bases). Trimming left V 1 base short and J 3 bases short, with 16 bases between. The CDR3 totals 16 residues. The V gene's germline CDR1 is LGHNA and CDR2 YSLEER.

V is TRBV18 and J is TRBJ2-7, with D uncertain. Trimming stripped 6 bases from V and 6 bases from J, with 12 bases between. CDR1 KGHSH and CDR2 LQKENI come from the germline V gene. This CDR3 is 12 amino acids long. CDR3: CASSLLMGEQYF. The CDR3 DNA reads as TGTGCCAGCTCCCTCTTAATGGGCGAGCAGTACTTC.

A few counts support this clonotype. The chain links TRBV12-3 or TRBV12-4 to TRBJ2-3; maybe TRBD2 (6 bases). The CDR3 loop spans 14 amino acids. Trimming removed 3 bases at V and 6 bases at J, with 13 bases between. CDR3: CASSFRENTDTQYF. CDR3 in DNA: TGTGCCAGCAGTTTCCGGGAGAATACGGATACGCAGTATTTT.

In its sample, this clonotype was seen many times. The rearrangement links TRBV7-3 to TRBJ2-1; perhaps D is TRBD1 or TRBD2 (5 bases each). The CDR3 runs to 17 residues. Trimming cost V 1 base and J 6 bases, with 19 bases left between them. The germline gives CDR1 SGHTA, CDR2 FQGTGA. Here the CDR3 reads CASSLRGVGPGGNEQFF. For the CDR3, the DNA is TGTGCCAGCAGCTTAAGGGGAGTCGGTCCTGGGGGCAATGAGCAGTTCTTC. The entire variable domain, with the rest obtained from reference TRBV7-3 and TRBJ2-1, is as follows: GAGVSQTPSNKVTEKGKYVELRCDPISGHTALYWYRQSLGQGPEFLIYFQGTGAADDSGLPNDRFFAVRPEGSVSTLKIQRTERGDSAVYLCASSLRGVGPGGNEQFFGPGTRLTVL.

The chain recombines TRBV28 with TRBJ1-1; 8 positions match TRBD1. Looked up from germline, CDR1 is MDHEN and CDR2 is SYDVKM. V trimming: 3 bases; J trimming: 4 bases; junction bases outside the gene matches: 7. The CDR3 consists of 15 residues. CDR3 residues: CASSFARGLSTEAFF. The CDR3 DNA is TGTGCCAGCAGTTTTGCCAGGGGGCTGAGCACTGAAGCTTTCTTT.

This chain uses TRBV24-1 with TRBJ2-1; D is possibly TRBD2 (6 bases). Germline V CDR1 and CDR2: KGHDR, SFDVKD. The CDR3 has 16 residues. Trimming removed 4 bases from V and 6 bases from J, with 18 bases in between. CDR3 region: CATSEGRRAKTNEQFF. CDR3 nucleotides: TGTGCCACCAGTGAGGGTAGGAGGGCCAAAACCAATGAGCAGTTCTTC.

This CDR3 reads CASSNTWGTEAFF. The DNA for the CDR3 is TGTGCCAGCAGTAACACTTGGGGCACTGAAGCTTTCTTT. The chain recombines TRBV12-3 or TRBV12-4 with TRBJ1-1; the D is unclear. V was trimmed by 5 bases and J by 4 bases, leaving 11 bases between them. CDR3 length equals 13 residues.

The genes are TRBV20-1 and TRBJ1-1; no reliable D call. V shed 2 bases and J shed 5 bases, with 9 bases lying between them. The V gene's germline CDR1 is DFQATT and CDR2 SNEGSKA (reference sequence). The CDR3 is 12 residues long. The CDR3 region is CSARPHLTEAFF. The CDR3, as DNA: TGCAGTGCTAGACCCCATTTAACTGAAGCTTTCTTT.

This clonotype has just a few counts. This sequence joins TRBV11-2 and TRBJ2-1; D might be TRBD2 (5 bases). CDR1 is SGHAT and CDR2 is FQNNGV in the germline V gene. V was pared by 0 bases and J by 10 bases, with 22 bases between. The CDR3 is 17 residues long. This CDR3 reads CASSLDLGVRPLSEQFF. In DNA, the CDR3 is TGTGCCAGCAGCTTAGATCTGGGAGTCCGGCCGCTGAGCGAGCAGTTCTTC. Together with reference TRBV11-2 and TRBJ2-1, the CDR3 gives the full variable domain: EAGVAQSPRYKIIEKRQSVAFWCNPISGHATLYWYQQILGQGPKLLIQFQNNGVVDDSQLPKDRFSAERLKGVDSTLKIQPAKLEDSAVYLCASSLDLGVRPLSEQFFGPGTRLTVL.

This clonotype was recorded a few times. The gene calls are TRBV20-1 and TRBJ2-3; TRBD1 or TRBD2 may be the D gene (5 bases each). The CDR3 loop spans 12 amino acids. CDR1 is DFQATT, CDR2 SNEGSKA, per germline (reference sequence). With 7 bases removed from V and 0 bases from J, the gap between germline ends came to 8 bases. As DNA, the CDR3 is TGCAGTGTGGGGGAGAGCACAGATACGCAGTATTTT. Translating gives CSVGESTDTQYF.